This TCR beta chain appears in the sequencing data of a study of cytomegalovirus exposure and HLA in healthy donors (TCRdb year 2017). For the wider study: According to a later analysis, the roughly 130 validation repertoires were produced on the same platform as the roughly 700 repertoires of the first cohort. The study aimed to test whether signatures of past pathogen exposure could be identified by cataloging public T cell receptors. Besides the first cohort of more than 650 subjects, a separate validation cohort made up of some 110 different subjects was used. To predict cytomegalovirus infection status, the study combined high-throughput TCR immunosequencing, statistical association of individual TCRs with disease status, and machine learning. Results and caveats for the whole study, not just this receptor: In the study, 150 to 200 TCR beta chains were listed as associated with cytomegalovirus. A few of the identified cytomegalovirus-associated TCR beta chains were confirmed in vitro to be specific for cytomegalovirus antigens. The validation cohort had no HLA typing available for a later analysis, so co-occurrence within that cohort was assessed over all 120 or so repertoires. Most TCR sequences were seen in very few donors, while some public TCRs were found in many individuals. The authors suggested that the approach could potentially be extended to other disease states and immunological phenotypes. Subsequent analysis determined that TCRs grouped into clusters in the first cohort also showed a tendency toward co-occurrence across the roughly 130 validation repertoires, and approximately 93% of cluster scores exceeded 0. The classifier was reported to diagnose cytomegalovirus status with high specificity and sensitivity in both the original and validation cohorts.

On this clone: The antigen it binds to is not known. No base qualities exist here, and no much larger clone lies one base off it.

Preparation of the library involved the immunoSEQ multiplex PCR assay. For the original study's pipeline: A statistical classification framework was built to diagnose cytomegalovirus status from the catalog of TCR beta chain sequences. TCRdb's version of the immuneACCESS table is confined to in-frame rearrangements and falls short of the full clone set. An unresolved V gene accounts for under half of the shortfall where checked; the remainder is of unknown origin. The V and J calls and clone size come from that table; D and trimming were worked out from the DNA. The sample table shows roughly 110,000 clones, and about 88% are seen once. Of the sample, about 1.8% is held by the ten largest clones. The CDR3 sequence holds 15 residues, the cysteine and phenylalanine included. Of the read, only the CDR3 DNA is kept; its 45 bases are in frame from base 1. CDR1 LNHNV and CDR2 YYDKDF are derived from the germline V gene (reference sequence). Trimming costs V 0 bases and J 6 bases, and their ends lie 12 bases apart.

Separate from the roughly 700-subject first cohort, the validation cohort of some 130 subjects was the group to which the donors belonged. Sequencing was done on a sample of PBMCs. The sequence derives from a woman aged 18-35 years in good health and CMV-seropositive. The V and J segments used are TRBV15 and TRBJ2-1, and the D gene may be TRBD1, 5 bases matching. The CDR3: CATSRDSSTVNEQFF. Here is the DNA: TGTGCCACCAGCAGAGATTCCTCGACAGTCAATGAGCAGTTCTTC.